This T cell receptor beta chain was captured by sequencing in a study of memory CD4+ T cells and cytomegalovirus serostatus. The overall study: This sample comes from healthy Belgian adults, eight to ten CMV seropositive, approximately 23 seronegative. General study findings and limits: Of more than 150 reported CMV TCRbeta sequences, under 80 were found in memory CD4+ repertoires.

The CDR3 is 13 residues long. In germline, CDR1 is SGHDN, CDR2 FVKESK. Deletions cut 4 bases from V and 0 bases from J, with 6 bases between. The sort gate was single viable CD3+CD4+CD8-CD45RO+ cells for memory CD4+ T cells. Serostatus was set by detecting CMV pp150, pp28, p38, p52 IgG. In its sample, this clone was seen a few times. The antigen remains unidentified. Using immunoSEQ multiplex PCR, the repertoire was profiled, and TCRdb retains in-frame clones only, with some absent. The sample carries nearly 60,000 clones, about 81% recorded once. The rearrangement joins TRBV14 to TRBJ2-5; the D gene could be TRBD1 or TRBD2 (5 bases each). Input material: memory CD4+ T cells from blood. This TCR was recovered from an adult in good health and CMV-seronegative. This CDR3 is CASSRGYQETQYF. In DNA, the CDR3 is TGTGCCAGCAGCCGGGGGTACCAAGAGACCCAGTACTTC. Together with reference TRBV14 and TRBJ2-5, the CDR3 gives the full variable domain: EAGVTQFPSHSVIEKGQTVTLRCDPISGHDNLYWYRRVMGKEIKFLLHFVKESKQDESGMPNNRFLAERTGGTYSTLKVQPAELEDSGVYFCASSRGYQETQYFGPGTRLLVL.